The T cell receptor (beta chain) described here comes from a study of T cell responses to AZD1222 COVID-19 vaccine. On the study more broadly: Second-dose intervals near 4 or 12 weeks were combined.

Repertoires were generated with immunoSEQ multiplex PCR, while TCRdb's copy carries only in-frame clones and drops some. The data contain approximately 110,000 clones, roughly nine tenths of them singletons. Germline V gene sequence: CDR1 SGHTA, CDR2 FQGTGA. CDR3 size: 13 residues. V was pared by 1 base and J by 9 bases, with 10 bases between. Remarks on this clone: Its antigen is unidentified.

Study findings and constraints: Spike-specific TCR breadth and depth both grew after two AZD1222 doses. Only a handful of individuals given AZD1222 were seropositive at baseline. Clonal diversity may have been underestimated in mostly white British donors.

The material sequenced was peripheral blood, taken on day 0 of AZD1222 vaccination. The sequence came from an adult in good health. The chain is built from TRBV7-3 and TRBJ2-1; unclear D gene. This CDR3 is CASSLNWGREQFF. The CDR3 DNA reads TGTGCCAGCAGCTTAAACTGGGGTCGTGAGCAGTTCTTC.